Listed below are T cell receptor beta chains from one sample, sequenced in a study of patients and donors after allogeneic stem cell transplantation. TCRdb recomputed calls from the RT-PCR reads with MiXCR, one row per CDR3 protein. The repertoire holds some 880,000 distinct CDR3 sequences, with roughly 18% as singletons. The sample comprised blood, either unsorted or a sorted T cell fraction (not recorded which). The receptors stem from a human donor who was either an allogeneic HSCT recipient or a stem cell or donor lymphocyte infusion donor (not recorded which). It is not recorded whose cells these are; they may come from a transplant donor. CDR3s include the opening cysteine and the closing phenylalanine or tryptophan. The D gene is left open where the match is weak. Clone size is not always given. Where it is, it says once, few, many or a class for expanded clones.

V gene	clone size	D gene	J gene	CDR3 DNA	CDR3 protein
TRBV20-1	few	.	TRBJ1-2	TGCAGTGCTAGCCCCTCTCCCGGGGGTAGCTATGGCTACACCTTC	CSASPSPGGSYGYTF
TRBV9	few	.	TRBJ2-1	TGTGCCAGCAGCCCGAGTGGGGGGGCATACCATGAGCAGTTCTTC	CASSPSGGAYHEQFF
TRBV9	few	TRBD2	TRBJ2-3	TGTGCCAGCAGGGGGCTAGCGGCGACAGATACGCAGTATTTT	CASRGLAATDTQYF
TRBV5-6	many	.	TRBJ2-1	TGTGCCAGCAGCCGTTGGACGCATGAGCAGTTCTTC	CASSRWTHEQFF
TRBV6-2/TRBV6-3	.	.	TRBJ1-1	TGTGCCAGCAGACAGGACGGGACTGAAGCTTTCTTT	CASRQDGTEAFF
TRBV20-1	.	.	TRBJ1-1	TGCAGTGCTAGAATTACAGGGTTCAACACTGAAGCTTTCTTT	CSARITGFNTEAFF
TRBV11-2	few	TRBD2	TRBJ2-7	TGTGCCAGCAGCTTGGCACCTAGCGGGGCGCCCTACGAGCAGTACTTC	CASSLAPSGAPYEQYF
TRBV24-1	few	TRBD2	TRBJ2-5	TGTGCCACCAGTGAGTCGAGGGATACTAGCGGGAGGGCACAAGAGACCCAGTACTTC	CATSESRDTSGRAQETQYF
TRBV12-3/TRBV12-4	.	TRBD1	TRBJ1-1	TGTGCCAGCAGTTTATCGGGACAGGTTTTTGCTGAAGCTTTCTTT	CASSLSGQVFAEAFF
TRBV5-1	many	TRBD1	TRBJ1-1	TGCGCCAGCAGCCAACGGACAGGGAGGGACACTGAAGCTTTCTTT	CASSQRTGRDTEAFF
TRBV6-2/TRBV6-3	.	TRBD2	TRBJ2-4	TGTGCCAGCAGCCACCCCCTCCGCGGGAGGGCCGTCAAAAACATTCAGTACTTC	CASSHPLRGRAVKNIQYF
TRBV10-3	.	.	TRBJ2-2	TGTGCCATCAGTGAGTCGAAGGTGGCCGGGGAGCTGTTTTTT	CAISESKVAGELFF
TRBV6-5	.	.	TRBJ2-3	TGTGCCAGCAGTTACTCAACGTACTCAGATACGCAGTATTTT	CASSYSTYSDTQYF
TRBV2	few	TRBD1	TRBJ1-1	TGTGCCAGCAGCGTACAGGGGGCTTTTAACACTGAAGCTTTCTTT	CASSVQGAFNTEAFF